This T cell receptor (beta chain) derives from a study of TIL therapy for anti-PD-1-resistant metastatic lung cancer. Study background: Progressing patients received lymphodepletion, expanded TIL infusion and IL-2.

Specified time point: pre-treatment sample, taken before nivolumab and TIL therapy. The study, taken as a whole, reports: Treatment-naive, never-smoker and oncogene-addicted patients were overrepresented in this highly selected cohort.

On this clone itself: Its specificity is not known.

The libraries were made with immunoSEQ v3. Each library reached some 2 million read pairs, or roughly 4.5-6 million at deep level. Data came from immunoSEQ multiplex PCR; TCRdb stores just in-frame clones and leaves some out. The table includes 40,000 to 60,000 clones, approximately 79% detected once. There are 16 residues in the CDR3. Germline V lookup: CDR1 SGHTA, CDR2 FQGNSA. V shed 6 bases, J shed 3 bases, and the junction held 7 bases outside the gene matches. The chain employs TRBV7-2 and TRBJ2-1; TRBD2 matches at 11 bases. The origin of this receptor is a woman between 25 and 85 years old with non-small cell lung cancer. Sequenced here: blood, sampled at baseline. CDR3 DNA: TGTGCCAGCAGTCCTAGCGGGGGGACCCACTACAATGAGCAGTTCTTC. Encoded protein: CASSPSGGTHYNEQFF.